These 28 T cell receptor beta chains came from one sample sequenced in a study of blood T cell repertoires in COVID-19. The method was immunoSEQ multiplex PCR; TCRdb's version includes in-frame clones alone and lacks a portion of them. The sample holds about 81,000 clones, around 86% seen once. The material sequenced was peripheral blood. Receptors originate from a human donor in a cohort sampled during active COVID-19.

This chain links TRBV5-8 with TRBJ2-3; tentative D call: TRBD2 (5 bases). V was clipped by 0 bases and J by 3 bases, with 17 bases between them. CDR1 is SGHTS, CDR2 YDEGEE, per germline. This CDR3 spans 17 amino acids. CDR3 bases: TGTGCCAGCAGCTTGGCCTTGGGTAGCCGGAGGACAGATACGCAGTATTTT. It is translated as CASSLALGSRRTDTQYF.

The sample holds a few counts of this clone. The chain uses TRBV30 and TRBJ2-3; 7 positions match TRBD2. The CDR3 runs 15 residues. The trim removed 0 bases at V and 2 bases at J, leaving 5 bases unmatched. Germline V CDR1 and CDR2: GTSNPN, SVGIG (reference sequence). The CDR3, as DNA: TGTGCCTGGAGTGTAAGGCGGGAGTCCACAGATACGCAGTATTTT. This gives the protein CAWSVRRESTDTQYF.

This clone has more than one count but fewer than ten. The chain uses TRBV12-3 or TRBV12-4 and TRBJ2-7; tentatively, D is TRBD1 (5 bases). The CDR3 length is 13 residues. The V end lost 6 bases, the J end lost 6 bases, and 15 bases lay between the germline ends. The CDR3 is CASRARQSGEQYF. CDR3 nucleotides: TGTGCCAGCAGAGCCAGACAGTCCGGCGAGCAGTACTTC.

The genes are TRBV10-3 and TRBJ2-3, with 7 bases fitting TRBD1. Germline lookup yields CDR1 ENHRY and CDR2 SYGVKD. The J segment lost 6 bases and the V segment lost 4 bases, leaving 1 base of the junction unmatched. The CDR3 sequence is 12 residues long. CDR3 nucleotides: TGTGCCATCAGTGGGACAGGTGATACGCAGTATTTT. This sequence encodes CAISGTGDTQYF.

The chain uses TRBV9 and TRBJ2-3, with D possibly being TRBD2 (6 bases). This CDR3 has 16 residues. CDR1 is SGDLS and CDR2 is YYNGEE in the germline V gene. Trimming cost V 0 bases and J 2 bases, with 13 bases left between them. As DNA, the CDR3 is TGTGCCAGCAGCGTAGAGGGACTGGACCACACAGATACGCAGTATTTT. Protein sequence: CASSVEGLDHTDTQYF.

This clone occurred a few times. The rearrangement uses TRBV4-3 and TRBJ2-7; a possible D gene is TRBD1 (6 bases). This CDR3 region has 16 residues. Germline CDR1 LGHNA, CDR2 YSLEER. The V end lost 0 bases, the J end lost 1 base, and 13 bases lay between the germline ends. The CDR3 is CASSQERGSPSYEQYF. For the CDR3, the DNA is TGCGCCAGCAGCCAAGAGAGGGGGAGCCCTTCCTACGAGCAGTACTTC.

CDR3 in DNA: TGTGCCAGCAGTGACAAATACCTTAGCGGGAGGGCCTCAGATACGCAGTATTTT. This sequence encodes CASSDKYLSGRASDTQYF. The chain has TRBV2 and TRBJ2-3; 11 bases line up with TRBD2. The CDR3 consists of 18 residues. After removal of 3 bases from V and 4 bases from J, the junction contained 12 bases not matched to a gene. The germline gives CDR1 SNHLY, CDR2 FYNNEI.

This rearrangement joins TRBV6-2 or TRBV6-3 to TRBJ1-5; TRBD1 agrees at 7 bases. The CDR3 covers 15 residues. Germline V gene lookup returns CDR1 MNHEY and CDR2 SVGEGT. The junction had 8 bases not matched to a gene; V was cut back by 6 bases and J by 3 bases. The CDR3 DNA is TGTGCCAGCAGCGATAGGGGACAGCTCAATCAGCCCCAGCATTTT. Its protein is CASSDRGQLNQPQHF.

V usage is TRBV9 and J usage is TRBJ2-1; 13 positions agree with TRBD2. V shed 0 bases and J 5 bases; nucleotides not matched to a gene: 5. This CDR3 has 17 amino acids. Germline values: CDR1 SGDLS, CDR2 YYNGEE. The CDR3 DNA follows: TGTGCCAGCAGCGTAGCCCCCGGACTAGCGGGGGACAATGAGCAGTTCTTC. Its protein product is CASSVAPGLAGDNEQFF.

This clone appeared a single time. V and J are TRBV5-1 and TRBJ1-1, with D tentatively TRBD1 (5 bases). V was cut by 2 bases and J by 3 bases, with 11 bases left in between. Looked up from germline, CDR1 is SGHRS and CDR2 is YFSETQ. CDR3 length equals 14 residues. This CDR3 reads CASSLFGGDTEAFF. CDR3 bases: TGCGCCAGCAGCTTATTCGGGGGGGACACTGAAGCTTTCTTT.

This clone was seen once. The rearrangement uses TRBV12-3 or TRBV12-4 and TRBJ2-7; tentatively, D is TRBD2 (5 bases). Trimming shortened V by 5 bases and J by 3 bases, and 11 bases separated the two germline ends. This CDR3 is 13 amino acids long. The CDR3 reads CASSTDGLYEQYF. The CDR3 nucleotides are TGTGCCAGCAGTACGGACGGACTCTACGAGCAGTACTTC.

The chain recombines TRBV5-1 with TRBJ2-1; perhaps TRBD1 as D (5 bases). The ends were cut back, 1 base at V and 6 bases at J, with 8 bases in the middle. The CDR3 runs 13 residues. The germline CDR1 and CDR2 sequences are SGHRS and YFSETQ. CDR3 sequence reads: CASSLQGFNEQFF. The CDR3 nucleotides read TGCGCCAGCAGCTTGCAGGGTTTCAATGAGCAGTTCTTC.

In DNA, the CDR3 is TGTGCCAGCAGCAAAGTCGCGCCGGCCAAAAACATTCAGTACTTC. Protein sequence: CASSKVAPAKNIQYF. This sequence joins TRBV21-1 and TRBJ2-4; the table assigns TRBD2, which was not confirmed against the DNA. TRBV21-1 is a recognized pseudogene. This CDR3 has 15 residues.

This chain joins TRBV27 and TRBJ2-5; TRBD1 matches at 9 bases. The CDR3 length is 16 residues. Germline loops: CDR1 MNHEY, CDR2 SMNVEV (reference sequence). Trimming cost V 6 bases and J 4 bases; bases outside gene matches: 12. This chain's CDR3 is CASRGNRDRVLETQYF. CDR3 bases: TGTGCCAGCAGGGGAAACCGGGACAGGGTCTTAGAGACCCAGTACTTC.

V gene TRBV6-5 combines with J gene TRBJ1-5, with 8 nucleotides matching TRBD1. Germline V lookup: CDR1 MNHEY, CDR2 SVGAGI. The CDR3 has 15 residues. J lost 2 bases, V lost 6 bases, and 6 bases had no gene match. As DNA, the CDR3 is TGTGCCAGCAGGGTCCCAGGGGGCGGCAATCAGCCCCAGCATTTT. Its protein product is CASRVPGGGNQPQHF.

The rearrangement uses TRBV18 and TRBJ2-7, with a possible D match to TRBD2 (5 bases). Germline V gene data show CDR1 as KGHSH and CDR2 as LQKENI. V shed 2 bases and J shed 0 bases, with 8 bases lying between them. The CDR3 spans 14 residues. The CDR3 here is CASSPTGSSYEQYF. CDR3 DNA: TGTGCCAGCTCACCAACGGGGAGCTCCTACGAGCAGTACTTC. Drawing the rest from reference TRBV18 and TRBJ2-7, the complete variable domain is NAGVMQNPRHLVRRRGQEARLRCSPMKGHSHVYWYRQLPEEGLKFMVYLQKENIIDESGMPKERFSAEFPKEGPSILRIQQVVRGDSAAYFCASSPTGSSYEQYFGPGTRLTVT.

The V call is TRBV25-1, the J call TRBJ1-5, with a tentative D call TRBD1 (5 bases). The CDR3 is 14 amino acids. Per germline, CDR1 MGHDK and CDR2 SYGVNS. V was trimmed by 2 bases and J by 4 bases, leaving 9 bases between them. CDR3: CASSEVGQNQPQHF. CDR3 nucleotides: TGTGCCAGCAGTGAAGTCGGACAAAATCAGCCCCAGCATTTT.

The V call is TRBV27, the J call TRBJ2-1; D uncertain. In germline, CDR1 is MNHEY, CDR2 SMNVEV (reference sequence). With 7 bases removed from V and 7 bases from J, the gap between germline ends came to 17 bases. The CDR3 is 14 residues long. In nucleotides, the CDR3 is TGTGCCAGCAAACTACACGGCTCCCAGAATGAGCAGTTCTTC. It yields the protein CASKLHGSQNEQFF.

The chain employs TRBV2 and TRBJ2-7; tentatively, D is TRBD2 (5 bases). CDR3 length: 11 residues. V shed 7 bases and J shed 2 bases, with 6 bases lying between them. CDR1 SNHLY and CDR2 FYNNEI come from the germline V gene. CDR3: CASTGAYEQYF. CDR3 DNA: TGTGCCAGCACCGGGGCCTACGAGCAGTACTTC.

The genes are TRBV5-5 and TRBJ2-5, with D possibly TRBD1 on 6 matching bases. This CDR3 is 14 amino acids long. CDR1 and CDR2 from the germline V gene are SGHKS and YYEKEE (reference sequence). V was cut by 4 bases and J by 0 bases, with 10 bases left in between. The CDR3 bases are TGTGCCAGCAGCAGGACAGACTACCAAGAGACCCAGTACTTC. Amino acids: CASSRTDYQETQYF.

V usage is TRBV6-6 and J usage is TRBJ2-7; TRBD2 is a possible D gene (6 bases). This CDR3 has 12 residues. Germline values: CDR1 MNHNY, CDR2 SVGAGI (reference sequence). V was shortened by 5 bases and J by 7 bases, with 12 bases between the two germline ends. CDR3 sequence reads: CASSRDWGEQYF. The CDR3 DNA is TGTGCCAGCAGTCGGGACTGGGGAGAGCAGTACTTC.

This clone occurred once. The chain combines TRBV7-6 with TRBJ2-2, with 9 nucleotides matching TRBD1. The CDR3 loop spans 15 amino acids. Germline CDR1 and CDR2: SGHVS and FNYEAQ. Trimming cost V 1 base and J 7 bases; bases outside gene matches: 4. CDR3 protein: CASSLGTGVDGELFF. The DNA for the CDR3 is TGTGCCAGCAGCTTAGGGACAGGGGTCGACGGGGAGCTGTTTTTT.

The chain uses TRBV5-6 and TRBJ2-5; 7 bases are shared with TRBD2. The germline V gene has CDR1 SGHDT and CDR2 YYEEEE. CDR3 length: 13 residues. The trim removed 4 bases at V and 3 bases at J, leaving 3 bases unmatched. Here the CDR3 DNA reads TGTGCCAGCAGCCAGGGAGGGGAAGAGACCCAGTACTTC. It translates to CASSQGGEETQYF.

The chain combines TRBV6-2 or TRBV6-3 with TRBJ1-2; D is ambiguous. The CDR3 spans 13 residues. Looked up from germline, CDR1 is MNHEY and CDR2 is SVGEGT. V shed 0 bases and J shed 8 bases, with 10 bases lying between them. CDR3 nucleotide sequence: TGTGCCAGCAGTTACTCGAGGCCGGAGGGCTACACCTTC. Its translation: CASSYSRPEGYTF.

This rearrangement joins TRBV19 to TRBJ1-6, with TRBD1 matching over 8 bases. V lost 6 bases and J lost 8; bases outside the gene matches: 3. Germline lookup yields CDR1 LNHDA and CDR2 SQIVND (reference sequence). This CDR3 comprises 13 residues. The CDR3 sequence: CASSDRGHSPLHF. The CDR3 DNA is TGTGCCAGTAGCGACAGGGGCCATTCACCCCTCCACTTT.

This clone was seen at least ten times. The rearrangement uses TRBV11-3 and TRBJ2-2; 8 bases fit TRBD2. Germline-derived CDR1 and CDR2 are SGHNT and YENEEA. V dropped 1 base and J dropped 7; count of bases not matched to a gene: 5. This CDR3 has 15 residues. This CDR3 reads CASSLAGSGDGELFF. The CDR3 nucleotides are TGTGCCAGCAGCTTAGCGGGTAGCGGGGACGGGGAGCTGTTTTTT.

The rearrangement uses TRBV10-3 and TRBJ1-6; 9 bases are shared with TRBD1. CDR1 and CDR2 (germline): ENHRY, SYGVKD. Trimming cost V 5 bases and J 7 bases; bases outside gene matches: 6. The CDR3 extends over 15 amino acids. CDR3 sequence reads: CAISQEGTGNSPLHF. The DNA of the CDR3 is TGTGCCATCAGTCAAGAAGGGACAGGGAATTCACCCCTCCACTTT.

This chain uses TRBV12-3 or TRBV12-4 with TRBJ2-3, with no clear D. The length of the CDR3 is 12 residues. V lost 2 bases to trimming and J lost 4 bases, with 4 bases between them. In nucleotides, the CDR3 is TGTGCCAGCAGTTTAATAGCAGATACGCAGTATTTT. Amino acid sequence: CASSLIADTQYF.